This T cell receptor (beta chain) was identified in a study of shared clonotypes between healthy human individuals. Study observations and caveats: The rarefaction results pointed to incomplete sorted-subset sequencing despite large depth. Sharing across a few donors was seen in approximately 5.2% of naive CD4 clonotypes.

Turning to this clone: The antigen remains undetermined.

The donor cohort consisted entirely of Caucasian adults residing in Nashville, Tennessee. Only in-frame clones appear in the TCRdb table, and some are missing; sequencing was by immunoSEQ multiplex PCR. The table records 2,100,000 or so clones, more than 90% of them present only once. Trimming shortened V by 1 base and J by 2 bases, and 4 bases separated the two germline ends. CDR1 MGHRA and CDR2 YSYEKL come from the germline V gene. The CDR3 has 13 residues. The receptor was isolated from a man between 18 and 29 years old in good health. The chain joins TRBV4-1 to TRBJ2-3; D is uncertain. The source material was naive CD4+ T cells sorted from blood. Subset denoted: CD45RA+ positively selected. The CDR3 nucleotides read TGCGCCAGCAGCCAAGGTTCCACAGATACGCAGTATTTT. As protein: CASSQGSTDTQYF.